One and the same sample provided the 23 T cell receptor beta chains below, sequenced in a study of blood T cell repertoires in COVID-19. The data were produced by immunoSEQ multiplex PCR, yet TCRdb's version contains in-frame clones alone and is incomplete. The sample has some 500,000 clones; approximately 88% are singletons. The specimen was peripheral blood. The receptors stem from a woman between 50 and 59 years old with COVID-19, enrolled during active disease.

The chain employs TRBV7-9 and TRBJ2-7, with D unclear. Germline V gene sequence: CDR1 SEHNR, CDR2 FQNEAQ (reference sequence). Trimming took off 1 base at V and 3 bases at J, with 10 bases between the two ends. The CDR3 sequence is 14 residues long. CDR3 region: CASSLDSFNYEQYF. Here the CDR3 DNA reads TGTGCCAGCAGCTTAGACAGTTTTAACTACGAGCAGTACTTC.

The V call is TRBV13, the J call TRBJ2-1; 9 bases map to TRBD2. This CDR3 is built from 16 residues. Per the germline V gene, CDR1 is PRHDT and CDR2 is FYEKMQ (reference sequence). The V and J ends lost 5 bases and 4 bases, in that order; junction bases with no gene match: 9. DNA for the CDR3: TGTGCCAGCAGCCCGAGTGAGCGGGGGGCGTACAATGAGCAGTTCTTC. It is translated as CASSPSERGAYNEQFF.

The chain combines TRBV6-1 with TRBJ1-1; 9 nucleotides line up with TRBD1. The CDR3 extends over 16 amino acids. CDR1 is MNHNS, CDR2 SASEGT, per germline. The V segment lost 4 bases and the J segment 3 bases; nucleotides outside the gene matches: 9. CDR3 in DNA: TGTGCCAGCAGTGCTACAGGGGGCGCGGTATACACTGAAGCTTTCTTT. This codes for CASSATGGAVYTEAFF.

This rearrangement joins TRBV12-3 or TRBV12-4 to TRBJ1-2; tentatively, D is TRBD1 (5 bases). V lost 6 bases, J lost 13 bases, and 15 bases lay in between. The CDR3 has 11 amino acids. CDR3 nucleotides: TGTGCCAGCAGCTCCGACAGACTTTGCACCTTC. As protein: CASSSDRLCTF.

This rearrangement joins TRBV5-6 to TRBJ1-4, with 9 positions matching TRBD1. The CDR3 runs 15 residues. Trimming took 0 bases from V and 8 from J; bases not matched to a gene: 5. Germline assignment: CDR1 SGHDT and CDR2 YYEEEE. The chain's CDR3 is CASSLGAGQGEKLFF. The CDR3 DNA reads TGTGCCAGCAGCTTGGGTGCGGGACAGGGAGAAAAACTGTTTTTT.

The J gene is TRBJ2-1, the V gene TRBV28, with D hard to call. Germline-derived CDR1 and CDR2 are MDHEN and SYDVKM. V lost 2 bases and J 8 bases, leaving 7 bases between the germline ends. The CDR3 covers 12 residues. The CDR3 coding sequence is TGTGCCAGCAGTTTAATGGGCGATGAGCAGTTCTTC. Translating gives CASSLMGDEQFF.

The J gene is TRBJ2-1, the V gene TRBV4-1, with 12 bases matching TRBD1. This CDR3 region has 19 residues. Germline V gene lookup returns CDR1 MGHRA and CDR2 YSYEKL. V lost 0 bases to trimming and J lost 9 bases; unmatched junction nucleotides: 15. The CDR3 bases are TGCGCCAGCAGCCAAGATTATAGTTTGTCCGGGACAGGGGGCGGTGAGCAGTTCTTC. This encodes CASSQDYSLSGTGGGEQFF.

The J gene is TRBJ2-7, the V gene TRBV27, with a tentative D call TRBD1 (5 bases). Germline CDR1 MNHEY, CDR2 SMNVEV (reference sequence). The length of the CDR3 is 16 residues. Deletions cut 5 bases from V and 0 bases from J, with 17 bases between. CDR3 region: CASSPMGQASSYEQYF. The DNA for the CDR3 is TGTGCCAGCAGTCCTATGGGGCAGGCCAGCTCCTACGAGCAGTACTTC.

A word on this clone: Other DNA sequences in this sample translate to the same CDR3. V usage is TRBV5-1 and J usage is TRBJ2-7; 7 bases fit TRBD1. The V gene end was trimmed by 0 bases and the J gene end by 3 bases; junction bases not matched to a gene: 3. Germline V gene sequence: CDR1 SGHRS, CDR2 YFSETQ. The CDR3 has 14 amino acids. The CDR3 loop is CASSLGQGSYEQYF. CDR3 coding DNA: TGCGCCAGCAGCTTGGGACAGGGAAGCTACGAGCAGTACTTC.

The CDR3 DNA reads as TGTGCCAGCTCACCACCGTCAGGTGGAAACACCATATATTTT. Translated: CASSPPSGGNTIYF. The rearrangement links TRBV18 to TRBJ1-3, with D unresolved. The CDR3 has 14 residues. V gave up 0 bases and J gave up 3 bases, with 6 bases separating them. CDR1 and CDR2 (germline): KGHSH, LQKENI.

The V and J genes are TRBV6-5 and TRBJ2-3; no clear D. Trimming took off 6 bases at V and 6 bases at J, with 13 bases between the two ends. This CDR3 is 13 amino acids long. Looked up from germline, CDR1 is MNHEY and CDR2 is SVGAGI. This chain's CDR3 is CASSVGSGDTQYF. DNA of the CDR3: TGTGCCAGCAGCGTCGGGTCCGGGGATACGCAGTATTTT.

This chain connects TRBV10-2 to TRBJ1-5; a weak D match, TRBD1 (5 bases). The CDR3 runs 13 residues. Trimming removed 10 bases at V and 6 bases at J, with 16 bases between. Germline assignment: CDR1 WSHSY and CDR2 SAAADI. This CDR3 is CATKRQGAQPQHF. CDR3 nucleotides: TGCGCCACCAAAAGGCAGGGCGCTCAGCCCCAGCATTTT.

Only a few counts were recorded for this clone. This rearrangement joins TRBV19 to TRBJ1-6; the D is unclear. Germline CDR1 and CDR2: LNHDA and SQIVND (reference sequence). The CDR3 covers 11 residues. The V gene lost 6 bases and the J gene lost 6 bases, with 3 bases spanning the gap. In DNA, the CDR3 is TGTGCCAGTAGCGGTAATTCACCCCTCCACTTT. Protein: CASSGNSPLHF.

The gene calls are TRBV5-6 and TRBJ1-6; 7 bases agree with TRBD1. Germline CDR1 SGHDT, CDR2 YYEEEE. The CDR3 has 17 residues. Trimming cost V 4 bases and J 4 bases; bases outside gene matches: 11. The CDR3 here is CASSMGFPGQYNSPLHF. Here the CDR3 DNA reads TGTGCCAGCAGCATGGGGTTCCCGGGACAGTATAATTCACCCCTCCACTTT.

The CDR3 region has the DNA TGTGCCAGTAGGGGGGCCGCCCGGGATGAAAAACTGTTTTTT. It is translated as CASRGAARDEKLFF. The V and J genes are TRBV19 and TRBJ1-4, with a weak D call TRBD1 (6 bases). The CDR3 consists of 14 residues. Trimming removed 6 bases at V and 6 bases at J, with 14 bases between. Per the germline V gene, CDR1 is LNHDA and CDR2 is SQIVND (reference sequence).

The V gene is TRBV30, the J gene TRBJ2-3, with D hard to call. Trimming took 0 bases from V and 0 from J, leaving 10 bases between them. The CDR3 is 15 residues long. Germline lookup yields CDR1 GTSNPN and CDR2 SVGIG (reference sequence). The DNA for the CDR3 is TGTGCCTGGAGTGTCGGAGTGGGTAGCACAGATACGCAGTATTTT. It translates to CAWSVGVGSTDTQYF.

V gene TRBV7-8 combines with J gene TRBJ1-5, with D unclear. The V end lost 5 bases, the J end lost 7 bases, and 21 bases lay between the germline ends. Per germline, CDR1 SGHVS and CDR2 FQNEAQ. This CDR3 has 16 amino acids. In nucleotides, the CDR3 is TGTGCCAGCAGCCCCTCGGCGGGCGGCGGTGGCCAGCCCCAGCATTTT. Residues: CASSPSAGGGGQPQHF.

This chain joins TRBV2 and TRBJ1-1; 9 positions agree with TRBD1. The V segment lost 7 bases and the J segment 0 bases; nucleotides outside the gene matches: 6. The CDR3 contains 15 residues. Germline CDR1 reads SNHLY; CDR2 reads FYNNEI. As DNA, the CDR3 is TGTGCCAGCACTCCTGGGACAGGGTTGAACACTGAAGCTTTCTTT. It translates to CASTPGTGLNTEAFF.

This rearrangement joins TRBV4-2 to TRBJ2-2; TRBD2 matches at 7 bases. Germline trimming cut 1 base from V and 0 bases from J; bases unmatched to any gene: 2. CDR1 LGHNA and CDR2 YNFKEQ come from the germline V gene. The CDR3 extends over 16 amino acids. The CDR3 loop is CASSQGGGSNTGELFF. The CDR3, as DNA: TGTGCCAGCAGCCAAGGCGGGGGATCGAACACCGGGGAGCTGTTTTTT.

V and J are TRBV9 and TRBJ2-3; D might be TRBD1 (5 bases). V gave up 0 bases and J gave up 6 bases, with 20 bases separating them. The V gene's germline CDR1 is SGDLS and CDR2 YYNGEE. The CDR3 runs to 17 residues. The CDR3 sequence: CASSVAQGTLSLDTQYF. The DNA of the CDR3 is TGTGCCAGCAGCGTAGCTCAGGGAACTCTATCGTTGGATACGCAGTATTTT. The variable domain in full, completed from reference TRBV9 and TRBJ2-3, reads DSGVTQTPKHLITATGQRVTLRCSPRSGDLSVYWYQQSLDQGLQFLIQYYNGEERAKGNILERFSAQQFPDLHSELNLSSLELGDSALYFCASSVAQGTLSLDTQYFGPGTRLTVL.

This sequence joins TRBV30 and TRBJ1-5; 7 nucleotides agree with TRBD1. Per the germline V gene, CDR1 is GTSNPN and CDR2 is SVGIG (reference sequence). The V and J ends lost 5 bases and 2 bases, in that order; junction bases with no gene match: 3. This CDR3 comprises 13 residues. The CDR3 reads CAWGDSRNQPQHF. CDR3 bases: TGTGCCTGGGGGGACAGTCGCAATCAGCCCCAGCATTTT. The complete variable domain, with remaining parts taken from reference TRBV30 and TRBJ1-5, reads SQTIHQWPATLVQPVGSPLSLECTVEGTSNPNLYWYRQAAGRGLQLLFYSVGIGQISSEVPQNLSASRPQDRQFILSSKKLLLSDSGFYLCAWGDSRNQPQHFGDGTRLSIL.

Here the CDR3 DNA reads TGTGCCACCAGCAGAGAAGGTGGGACATTAGCCAAAAACATTCAGTACTTC. Amino acid sequence: CATSREGGTLAKNIQYF. The genes are TRBV15 and TRBJ2-4; D may be TRBD1 (6 bases). In germline, CDR1 is LNHNV, CDR2 YYDKDF (reference sequence). V dropped 0 bases and J dropped 0 bases, with 12 bases sitting between them. This CDR3 spans 17 amino acids.

With respect to this clone: Other DNA sequences in the same sample also yield this CDR3. The rearrangement links TRBV6-5 to TRBJ1-2, with TRBD1 matching 7 bases. CDR1 MNHEY and CDR2 SVGAGI come from the germline V gene. The CDR3 is 14 residues long. The junction had 5 bases not matched to a gene; V was cut back by 2 bases and J by 5 bases. The CDR3 is CASSYRGGGYGYTF. The DNA for the CDR3 is TGTGCCAGCAGTTACAGAGGGGGCGGGTATGGCTACACCTTC.